These T cell receptor beta chains were read from a single sample in a study of a mutant IDH1 vaccine in newly diagnosed glioma. Assay used: immunoSEQ multiplex PCR; TCRdb lists only in-frame clones, some missing. This sample yields around 92,000 clones, of which roughly 89% are seen a single time; roughly 0.6% belongs to the top ten. Sequenced material: PBMCs, taken from a glioma patient treated with radiotherapy, temozolomide or both. The receptors shown here come from a woman in her fifties or sixties with glioma. Both conserved end residues are part of each CDR3. The D gene is left open where the match is weak. Expanded clones get a size class; other rows say once, few or many, or leave the size out.

D	V	size	J	DNA	CDR3
TRBD2	TRBV27	-	TRBJ2-3	TGTGCCAGCAGTCGAGGACTAGCGGGGGCCACAGATACGCAGTATTTT	CASSRGLAGATDTQYF
TRBD1	TRBV10-3	-	TRBJ1-2	TGTGCCATCAGTGAGTCGGACAGGGGGCTTGGCTACACCTTC	CAISESDRGLGYTF
-	TRBV6-6	-	TRBJ2-2	TGTGCCAGCAGTTACTCTGGGGCCACCGGGGAGCTGTTTTTT	CASSYSGATGELFF
-	TRBV15	-	TRBJ1-2	TGTGCCACCAGCAGAGAGGGCGCAGGGTATGGCTACACCTTC	CATSREGAGYGYTF
-	TRBV27	-	TRBJ1-5	TGTGCCAGCAGTTTATCAGGGTGGAGCAATCAGCCCCAGCATTTT	CASSLSGWSNQPQHF
-	TRBV6-5	-	TRBJ1-3	TGTGCCAGCAGTTACTCGATGCGCCCGGGAAACACCATATATTTT	CASSYSMRPGNTIYF
-	TRBV28	once	TRBJ1-2	TGTGCCAGTAGGGACGCCTCATTAACTAACTATGGCTACACCTTC	CASRDASLTNYGYTF
TRBD2	TRBV4-2	-	TRBJ2-1	TGTGCCAGCAGCCAATACGGGGAGGGTTCGAGCAATGAGCAGTTCTTC	CASSQYGEGSSNEQFF
-	TRBV28	-	TRBJ1-1	TGTGCCAGCAGTTTACAGGTGGGGAACACTGAAGCTTTCTTT	CASSLQVGNTEAFF
-	TRBV19	-	TRBJ2-2	TGTGCCAGTAGGAACACCGGGGAGCTGTTTTTT	CASRNTGELFF
-	TRBV4-1	once	TRBJ1-5	TGCGCCAGCAGCCTACAGGGAACCGTTAGCAATCAGCCCCAGCATTTT	CASSLQGTVSNQPQHF
TRBD2	TRBV28	few	TRBJ2-7	TGTGCCAGCACCTACCTAGCGGGCTACGAGCAGTACTTC	CASTYLAGYEQYF
TRBD2	TRBV2	-	TRBJ2-7	TGTGCCAGCAGTGAAGCGAGCGGGAGCGGGAGCGTTCTATGGGAGCAGTACTTC	CASSEASGSGSVLWEQYF
-	TRBV19	-	TRBJ2-1	TGTGCCAGTAGACAGGAGAGCAATGAGCAGTTCTTC	CASRQESNEQFF
-	TRBV7-9	once	TRBJ1-4	TGTGCCAGCAGCTTAGAAAACAGGGCGTATGAAAAACTGTTTTTT	CASSLENRAYEKLFF
-	TRBV10-3	once	TRBJ2-1	TGTGCCATCAGTCCCCGAGACTACAATGAGCAGTTCTTC	CAISPRDYNEQFF
-	TRBV10-3	-	TRBJ2-3	TGTGCCATCCGTAGCAGCACAGATACGCAGTATTTT	CAIRSSTDTQYF
-	TRBV7-9	-	TRBJ2-1	TGTGCCAGCAGCCACGGCTCAAATTACAATGAGCAGTTCTTC	CASSHGSNYNEQFF
-	TRBV5-5	once	TRBJ2-3	TGTGCCAGCAGCTTTTACACCTCCGGCACAGATACGCAGTATTTT	CASSFYTSGTDTQYF
TRBD1	TRBV5-6	-	TRBJ2-7	TGTGCCAGCAGCAAGGACAGGGGCCTCCGCGAGCAGTACTTC	CASSKDRGLREQYF
-	TRBV5-5	-	TRBJ2-3	TGTGCCAGCAGCTCCCCTGCAGTCCGATCTAGCACAGATACGCAGTATTTT	CASSSPAVRSSTDTQYF
-	TRBV15	-	TRBJ1-4	TGTGCCACCAGCAGAGATACAGGGTCTTTGAAAAAACTGTTTTTT	CATSRDTGSLKKLFF
-	TRBV7-3	-	TRBJ1-5	TGTGCCAGCAGCTTAAGGGCCAGCAATCAGCCCCAGCATTTT	CASSLRASNQPQHF
TRBD2	TRBV28	-	TRBJ2-3	TGTGCCAGCAGCCCACTAGCGTCTACGCAGTATTTT	CASSPLASTQYF
-	TRBV28	-	TRBJ1-1	TGTGCCAGCAGTTTAATCTTCCGGGGGGGCGCGCCTGAAGCTTTCTTT	CASSLIFRGGAPEAFF
TRBD1	TRBV6-5	-	TRBJ2-7	TGTGCCAGCAGTAGGGACAGGGAAGGGATCTACGAGCAGTACTTC	CASSRDREGIYEQYF
-	TRBV5-1	-	TRBJ1-5	TGCGCCAGCAGCTTGGAAGGGCGCAATCAGCCCCAGCATTTT	CASSLEGRNQPQHF
TRBD1	TRBV29-1	-	TRBJ2-7	TGCAGCGTTCTAGGGACAGCCTCCTCCTACGAGCAGTACTTC	CSVLGTASSYEQYF
-	TRBV7-9	once	TRBJ1-1	TGTGCCAGCAGCTCCGACGGTTTAAAAGCTTTCTTT	CASSSDGLKAFF
TRBD1	TRBV5-5	-	TRBJ2-7	TGTGCCAGCAGCTCACCCGGGACAGGGCTATACGAGCAGTACTTC	CASSSPGTGLYEQYF
-	TRBV7-7	-	TRBJ2-2	TGTGCTAGCAGCTTAGATGGGGGTGCCACCGGGGAGCTGTTTTTT	CASSLDGGATGELFF
-	TRBV19	-	TRBJ2-2	TGTGCCAGTACCCTACAATTAGCGAACACCGGGGAGCTGTTTTTT	CASTLQLANTGELFF